A single sample is the source of the 10 T cell receptor beta chains below, sequenced in a study of cytomegalovirus exposure and HLA in healthy donors. Use of 60 Vbeta and 13 Jbeta primers characterized the PCR. Profiling relied on immunoSEQ multiplex PCR, and the TCRdb table lists in-frame clones only, not all of them. The sample holds around 170,000 clones, more than 60% seen once. The sample taken for sequencing was PBMCs. The source of these receptors is a man in his late teens or twenties in good health and CMV-seronegative.

This clone was picked up many times. This sequence joins TRBV18 and TRBJ1-1; 10 nucleotides align to TRBD1. There are 14 residues in the CDR3. The V and J ends lost 4 bases and 2 bases, in that order; junction bases with no gene match: 1. CDR1 KGHSH and CDR2 LQKENI come from the germline V gene. The CDR3 bases are TGTGCCAGCTCACGGGACAGGGGTAACACTGAAGCTTTCTTT. It translates to CASSRDRGNTEAFF. The full variable domain, with the rest looked up from reference TRBV18 and TRBJ1-1, is NAGVMQNPRHLVRRRGQEARLRCSPMKGHSHVYWYRQLPEEGLKFMVYLQKENIIDESGMPKERFSAEFPKEGPSILRIQQVVRGDSAAYFCASSRDRGNTEAFFGQGTRLTVV.

This chain joins TRBV30 and TRBJ2-1; 9 bases align to TRBD1. The CDR3 length is 16 residues. Looked up from germline, CDR1 is GTSNPN and CDR2 is SVGIG (reference sequence). Trimming took 4 bases from V and 7 from J; bases not matched to a gene: 14. The DNA of the CDR3 is TGTGCCTGGAACCCCAAAACAGGGGGCTTGGAGAATGAGCAGTTCTTC. Protein product: CAWNPKTGGLENEQFF.

V and J are TRBV4-3 and TRBJ2-1; 13 bases align to TRBD2. CDR3 size: 15 residues. CDR1 is LGHNA, CDR2 YSLEER, per germline. The ends lost 4 bases at V and 9 bases at J; junction bases unmatched: 6. Here the CDR3 reads CASSRGLAGATEQFF. The CDR3 DNA reads TGCGCCAGCAGCCGCGGACTAGCGGGAGCGACTGAGCAGTTCTTC.

The chain uses TRBV6-1 and TRBJ2-5; D remains ambiguous. The J call may be faulty, since TRBJ2-7 better matches the DNA end. The CDR3 length is 12 residues. Germline assignment: CDR1 MNHNS and CDR2 SASEGT. The DNA for the CDR3 is TGTGCCAGCAGTTCCGACTTCTACGAGCAGTACTTC. This encodes CASSSDFYEQYF.

J is TRBJ2-7 and V is TRBV10-3, with 8 bases identical to TRBD2. CDR3 length: 12 residues. Per germline, CDR1 ENHRY and CDR2 SYGVKD. V gave up 7 bases and J gave up 6 bases; unmatched junction bases: 5. This chain's CDR3 is CAINGGGSEQYF. In DNA, the CDR3 is TGTGCCATCAACGGCGGGGGGAGCGAGCAGTACTTC.

The chain joins TRBV5-4 to TRBJ2-3, with 7 bases matching TRBD2. CDR1 and CDR2 from the germline V gene are SGHNT and YYREEE (reference sequence). V was clipped by 1 base and J by 4 bases; unmatched bases: 9. The length of the CDR3 is 16 residues. The CDR3 spells CASSLYRAGEADTQYF. CDR3 bases: TGTGCCAGCAGCTTGTATCGGGCGGGAGAGGCAGATACGCAGTATTTT.

The rearrangement uses TRBV6-1 and TRBJ2-1; the match to TRBD2 covers 10 bases. The CDR3 totals 17 residues. Trimming at V came to 4 bases and at J to 2 bases, leaving 8 bases not matched to a gene. Per germline, CDR1 MNHNS and CDR2 SASEGT. CDR3 in DNA: TGTGCCAGCAGTGTTGATAGCGGGGGGTCTCCCTACAATGAGCAGTTCTTC. Residues: CASSVDSGGSPYNEQFF.

V usage is TRBV9 and J usage is TRBJ1-2; 8 bases are shared with TRBD1. The ends lost 0 bases at V and 5 bases at J; junction bases unmatched: 9. CDR1 is SGDLS and CDR2 is YYNGEE in the germline V gene. The CDR3 sequence is 16 residues long. The CDR3 loop is CASSVAWQGAPYGYTF. As DNA, the CDR3 is TGTGCCAGCAGCGTAGCTTGGCAGGGGGCACCATATGGCTACACCTTC.

The chain is built from TRBV6-1 and TRBJ2-7; no definite D call. CDR1 and CDR2 from the germline V gene are MNHNS and SASEGT. The CDR3 is 11 amino acids. Trimming cost V 4 bases and J 4 bases, with 5 bases left between them. CDR3 in amino acids: CASSVSYEQYF. The CDR3 nucleotides read TGTGCCAGCAGTGTCAGTTACGAGCAGTACTTC.

This chain uses TRBV19 with TRBJ1-1; 12 positions agree with TRBD1. Germline V gene data show CDR1 as LNHDA and CDR2 as SQIVND (reference sequence). The CDR3 has 16 amino acids. V shed 7 bases, J shed 9 bases, and the junction held 15 bases outside the gene matches. CDR3 sequence reads: CASTLGQGAMVGKAFF. CDR3 nucleotide sequence: TGTGCCAGTACCTTGGGACAGGGGGCTATGGTGGGGAAAGCTTTCTTT.